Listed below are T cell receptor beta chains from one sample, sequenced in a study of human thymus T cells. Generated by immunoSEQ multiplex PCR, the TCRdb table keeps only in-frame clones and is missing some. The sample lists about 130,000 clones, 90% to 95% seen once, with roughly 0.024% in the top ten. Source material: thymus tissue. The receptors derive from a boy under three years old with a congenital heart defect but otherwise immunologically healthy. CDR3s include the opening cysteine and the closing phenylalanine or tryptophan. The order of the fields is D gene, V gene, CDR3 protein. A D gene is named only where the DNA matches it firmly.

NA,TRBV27,CASSLFSGNTEAFF
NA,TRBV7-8,CASSLSGELFF
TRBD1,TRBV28,CASSSTQLGQVSSYNEQFF
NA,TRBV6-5,CASSYPHLYNEQFF
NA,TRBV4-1,CASSQTMALGTPGYTF
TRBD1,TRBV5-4,CASSKQGARQPQHF
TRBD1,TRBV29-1,CSVEGTGGGYTF
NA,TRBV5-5,CASSSGWVSEAFF
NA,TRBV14,CASSQGSNNEKLFF
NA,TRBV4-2,CASSPRGGIEAGANVLTF
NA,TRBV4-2,CASSQAPGLSSYEQYF
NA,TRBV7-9,CASSSYFGVFNTGELFF
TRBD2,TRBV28,CASRPAVESGGAFETQYF
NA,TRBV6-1,CASSERSDPYEQYF
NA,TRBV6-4,CASSDTPEGGTQYF
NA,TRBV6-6,CASSYTGGEKLFF
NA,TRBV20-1,CSAGELPLHF
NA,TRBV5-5,CASSLCGYSTEAFF
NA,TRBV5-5,CASSLGDPASGNTIYF
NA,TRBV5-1,CASRGPGSPLHF
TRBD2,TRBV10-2,CASSEPRTSGGQPTYEQYF
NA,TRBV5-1,CASRTHGSRYNEQFF
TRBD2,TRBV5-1,CASSLERGHEREQFF
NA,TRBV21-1,CASSTREQFF
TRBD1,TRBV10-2,CASRDHRGVAKNIQYF